This is a list of T cell receptor beta chains from one sample in a study of cytomegalovirus exposure and HLA in healthy donors. This table comes from immunoSEQ multiplex PCR, and its TCRdb copy is limited to in-frame clones, with some not included. Of approximately 97,000 clones listed, approximately 93% are singletons. Source material: PBMCs. These receptors were collected from a woman aged 30 to 39 in good health and CMV-seropositive. CDR3s include the opening cysteine and the closing phenylalanine or tryptophan. Each record gives: V gene, J gene, clone size, D gene, CDR3 protein, CDR3 DNA. The D gene is left open where the match is weak. A row's size may be missing; if present it is once, few, many or a size class.

v_gene: TRBV10-3; j_gene: TRBJ2-7; abundance: .; d_gene: TRBD2; CDR3aa: CAIRGLAYSYEQYF; CDR3nt: TGTGCCATCAGGGGACTAGCGTACTCCTACGAGCAGTACTTC
v_gene: TRBV5-5; j_gene: TRBJ2-5; abundance: .; d_gene: .; CDR3aa: CASSLGGGTQYF; CDR3nt: TGTGCCAGCAGCTTGGGAGGCGGGACCCAGTACTTC
v_gene: TRBV30; j_gene: TRBJ2-1; abundance: .; d_gene: .; CDR3aa: CAWSPDRGYNEQFF; CDR3nt: TGTGCCTGGAGTCCCGATCGGGGCTACAATGAGCAGTTCTTC
v_gene: TRBV7-9; j_gene: TRBJ2-5; abundance: once; d_gene: TRBD2; CDR3aa: CASSFSGRNYGETQYF; CDR3nt: TGTGCCAGCAGCTTTAGCGGGAGGAATTACGGAGAGACCCAGTACTTC
v_gene: TRBV7-3; j_gene: TRBJ2-7; abundance: .; d_gene: TRBD2; CDR3aa: CASSLGSGPTYEQYF; CDR3nt: TGTGCCAGCAGCTTAGGTAGCGGGCCCACCTACGAGCAGTACTTC
v_gene: TRBV6-6; j_gene: TRBJ2-3; abundance: .; d_gene: .; CDR3aa: CASSYAEPSTDTQYF; CDR3nt: TGTGCCAGCAGTTACGCGGAACCTAGCACAGATACGCAGTATTTT
v_gene: TRBV19; j_gene: TRBJ2-2; abundance: .; d_gene: TRBD1; CDR3aa: CASTGQGTTGELFF; CDR3nt: TGTGCCAGTACCGGACAGGGGACGACGGGGGAGCTGTTTTTT
v_gene: TRBV19; j_gene: TRBJ1-4; abundance: .; d_gene: .; CDR3aa: CATKGGRLTNEKLFF; CDR3nt: TGTGCCACCAAGGGAGGGAGGTTAACTAATGAAAAACTGTTTTTT
v_gene: TRBV6-5; j_gene: TRBJ2-7; abundance: .; d_gene: TRBD1; CDR3aa: CASSSDRGHEQYF; CDR3nt: TGTGCCAGCAGTTCGGACAGGGGCCACGAGCAGTACTTC
v_gene: TRBV4-3; j_gene: TRBJ1-1; abundance: .; d_gene: .; CDR3aa: CASSQAGQLSAFF; CDR3nt: TGCGCCAGCAGCCAAGCTGGACAACTCTCGGCTTTCTTT
v_gene: TRBV6-6; j_gene: TRBJ1-5; abundance: .; d_gene: TRBD1; CDR3aa: CASSSGFDRVNQPQHF; CDR3nt: TGTGCCAGCAGTTCAGGATTCGACAGGGTCAATCAGCCCCAGCATTTT
v_gene: TRBV28; j_gene: TRBJ1-5; abundance: .; d_gene: .; CDR3aa: CASSLSGHNQPQHF; CDR3nt: TGTGCCAGCAGTTTATCAGGGCACAATCAGCCCCAGCATTTT
v_gene: TRBV20-1; j_gene: TRBJ2-7; abundance: .; d_gene: .; CDR3aa: CSALFLYEQYF; CDR3nt: TGCAGTGCCCTGTTCCTCTACGAGCAGTACTTC
v_gene: TRBV4-2; j_gene: TRBJ2-1; abundance: .; d_gene: TRBD2; CDR3aa: CASSQPSGRKNEQFF; CDR3nt: TGTGCCAGCAGCCAACCTAGCGGGAGGAAGAATGAGCAGTTCTTC
v_gene: TRBV5-1; j_gene: TRBJ2-3; abundance: .; d_gene: .; CDR3aa: CASSLKGTGKGDTQYF; CDR3nt: TGCGCCAGCAGCTTGAAAGGTACAGGGAAGGGAGATACGCAGTATTTT
v_gene: TRBV4-3; j_gene: TRBJ2-1; abundance: .; d_gene: .; CDR3aa: CASSQGTTGWNEQFF; CDR3nt: TGCGCCAGCAGCCAGGGGACAACCGGTTGGAATGAGCAGTTCTTC
v_gene: TRBV27; j_gene: TRBJ1-5; abundance: .; d_gene: .; CDR3aa: CASSFQGNQPQHF; CDR3nt: TGTGCCAGCAGTTTTCAGGGTAATCAGCCCCAGCATTTT